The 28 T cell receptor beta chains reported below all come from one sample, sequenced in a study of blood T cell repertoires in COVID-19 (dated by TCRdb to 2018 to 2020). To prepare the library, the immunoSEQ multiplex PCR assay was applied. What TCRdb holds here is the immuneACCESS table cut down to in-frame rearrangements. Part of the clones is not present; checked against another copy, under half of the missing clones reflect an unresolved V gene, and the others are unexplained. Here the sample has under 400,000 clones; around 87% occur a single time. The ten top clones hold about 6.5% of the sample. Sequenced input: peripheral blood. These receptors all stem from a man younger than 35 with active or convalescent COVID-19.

Here the CDR3 reads CASSQVHLDWQNYGYTF. CDR3 nucleotide sequence: TGCGCCAGCAGCCAAGTCCACCTGGACTGGCAGAACTATGGCTACACCTTC. This chain links TRBV4-1 with TRBJ1-2; D not certain. The CDR3 covers 17 residues. Germline V gene data show CDR1 as MGHRA and CDR2 as YSYEKL. The ends were cut back, 1 base at V and 2 bases at J, with 17 bases in the middle.

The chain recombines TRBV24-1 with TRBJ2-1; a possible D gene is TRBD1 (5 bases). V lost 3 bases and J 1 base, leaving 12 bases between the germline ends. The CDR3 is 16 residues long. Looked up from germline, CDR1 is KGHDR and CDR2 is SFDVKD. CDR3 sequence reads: CATSDAGPRSYNEQFF. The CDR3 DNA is TGTGCCACCAGTGATGCAGGGCCCCGTTCCTACAATGAGCAGTTCTTC.

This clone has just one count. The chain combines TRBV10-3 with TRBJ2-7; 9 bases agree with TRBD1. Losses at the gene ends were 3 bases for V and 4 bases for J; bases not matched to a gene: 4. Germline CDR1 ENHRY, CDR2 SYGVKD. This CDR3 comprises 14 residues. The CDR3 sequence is CAISEQGAIYEQYF. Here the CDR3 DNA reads TGTGCCATCAGTGAACAGGGGGCGATTTACGAGCAGTACTTC.

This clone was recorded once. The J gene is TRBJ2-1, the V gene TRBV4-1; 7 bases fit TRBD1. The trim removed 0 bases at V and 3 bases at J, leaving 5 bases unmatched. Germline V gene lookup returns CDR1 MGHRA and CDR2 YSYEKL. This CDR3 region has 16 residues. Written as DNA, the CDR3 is TGCGCCAGCAGCCAAGACGAGGGGACAGACTACAATGAGCAGTTCTTC. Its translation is CASSQDEGTDYNEQFF.

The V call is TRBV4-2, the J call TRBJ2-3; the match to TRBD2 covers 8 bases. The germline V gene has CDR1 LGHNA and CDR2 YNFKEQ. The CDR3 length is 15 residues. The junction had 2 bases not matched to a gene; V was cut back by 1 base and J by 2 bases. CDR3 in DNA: TGTGCCAGCAGCCAAGCGGGGGGGCCCACAGATACGCAGTATTTT. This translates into CASSQAGGPTDTQYF.

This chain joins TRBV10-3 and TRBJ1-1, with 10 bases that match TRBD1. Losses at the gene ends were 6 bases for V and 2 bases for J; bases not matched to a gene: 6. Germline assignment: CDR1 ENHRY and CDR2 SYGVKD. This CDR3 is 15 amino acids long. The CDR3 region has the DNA TGTGCCATCAGAGACAGGGGGCGTCCCAACACTGAAGCTTTCTTT. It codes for CAIRDRGRPNTEAFF.

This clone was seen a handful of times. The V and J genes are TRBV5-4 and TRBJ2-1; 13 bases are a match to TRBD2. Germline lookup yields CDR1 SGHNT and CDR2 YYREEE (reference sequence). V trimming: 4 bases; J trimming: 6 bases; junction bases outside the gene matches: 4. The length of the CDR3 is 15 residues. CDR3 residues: CASSARTSGSNEQFF. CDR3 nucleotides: TGTGCCAGCAGCGCACGGACTAGCGGGAGCAATGAGCAGTTCTTC.

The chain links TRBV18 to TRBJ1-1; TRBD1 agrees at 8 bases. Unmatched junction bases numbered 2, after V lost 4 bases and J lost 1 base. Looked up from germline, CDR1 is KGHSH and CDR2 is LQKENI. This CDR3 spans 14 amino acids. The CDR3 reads CASSHGQGNTEAFF. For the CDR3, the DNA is TGTGCCAGCTCACACGGACAGGGGAACACTGAAGCTTTCTTT. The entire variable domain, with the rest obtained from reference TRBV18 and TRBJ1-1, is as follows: NAGVMQNPRHLVRRRGQEARLRCSPMKGHSHVYWYRQLPEEGLKFMVYLQKENIIDESGMPKERFSAEFPKEGPSILRIQQVVRGDSAAYFCASSHGQGNTEAFFGQGTRLTVV.

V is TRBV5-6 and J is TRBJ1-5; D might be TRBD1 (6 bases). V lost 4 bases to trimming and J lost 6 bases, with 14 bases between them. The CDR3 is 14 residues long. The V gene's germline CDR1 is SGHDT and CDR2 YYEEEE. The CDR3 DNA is TGTGCCAGCAGCGAGACAGGATTGGGTCAGCCCCAGCATTTT. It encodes CASSETGLGQPQHF.

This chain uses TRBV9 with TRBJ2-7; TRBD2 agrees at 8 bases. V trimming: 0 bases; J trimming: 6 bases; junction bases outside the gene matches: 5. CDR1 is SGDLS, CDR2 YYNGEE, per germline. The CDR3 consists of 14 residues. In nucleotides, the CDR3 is TGTGCCAGCAGCGTAGGCGGGGGGAGAGGCGAGCAGTACTTC. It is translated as CASSVGGGRGEQYF. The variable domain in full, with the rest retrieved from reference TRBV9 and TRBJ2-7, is DSGVTQTPKHLITATGQRVTLRCSPRSGDLSVYWYQQSLDQGLQFLIQYYNGEERAKGNILERFSAQQFPDLHSELNLSSLELGDSALYFCASSVGGGRGEQYFGPGTRLTVT.

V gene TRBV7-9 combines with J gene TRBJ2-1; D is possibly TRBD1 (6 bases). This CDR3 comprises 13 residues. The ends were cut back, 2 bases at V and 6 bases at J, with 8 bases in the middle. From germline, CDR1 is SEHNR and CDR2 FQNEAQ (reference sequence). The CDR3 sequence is CASSLLQGNEQFF. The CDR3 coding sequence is TGTGCCAGCAGCTTATTACAGGGCAATGAGCAGTTCTTC.

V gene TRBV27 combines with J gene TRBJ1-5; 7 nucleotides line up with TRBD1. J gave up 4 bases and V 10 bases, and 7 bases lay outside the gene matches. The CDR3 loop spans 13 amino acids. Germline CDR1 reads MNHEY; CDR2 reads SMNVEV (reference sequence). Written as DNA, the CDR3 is TGTGCCACCTCGGACAGGTTTAATCAGCCCCAGCATTTT. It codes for CATSDRFNQPQHF.

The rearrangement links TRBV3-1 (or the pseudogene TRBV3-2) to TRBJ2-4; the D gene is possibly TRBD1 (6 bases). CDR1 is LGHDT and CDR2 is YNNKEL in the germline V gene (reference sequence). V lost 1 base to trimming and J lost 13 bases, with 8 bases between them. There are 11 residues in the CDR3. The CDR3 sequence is CASSQGGGQYF. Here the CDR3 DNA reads TGTGCCAGCAGCCAAGGTGGGGGCCAGTACTTC.

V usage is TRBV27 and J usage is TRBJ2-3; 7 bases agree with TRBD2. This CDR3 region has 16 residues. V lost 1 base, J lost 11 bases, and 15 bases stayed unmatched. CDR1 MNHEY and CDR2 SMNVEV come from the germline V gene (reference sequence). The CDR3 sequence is CASSLYSGEIPQQQYF. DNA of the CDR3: TGTGCCAGCAGTTTATACAGCGGGGAGATTCCCCAGCAGCAGTATTTT.

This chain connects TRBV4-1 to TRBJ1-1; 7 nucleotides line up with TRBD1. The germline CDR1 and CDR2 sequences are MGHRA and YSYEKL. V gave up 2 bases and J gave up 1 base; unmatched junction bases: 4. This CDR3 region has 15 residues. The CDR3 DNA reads TGCGCCAGCAGCCAACCGGGACAGACGAACACTGAAGCTTTCTTT. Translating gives CASSQPGQTNTEAFF.

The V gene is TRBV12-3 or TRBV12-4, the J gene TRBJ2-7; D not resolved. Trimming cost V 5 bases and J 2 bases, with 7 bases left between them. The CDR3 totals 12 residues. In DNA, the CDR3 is TGTGCCAGCAGTAGAGCCCCCTACGAGCAGTACTTC. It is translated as CASSRAPYEQYF.

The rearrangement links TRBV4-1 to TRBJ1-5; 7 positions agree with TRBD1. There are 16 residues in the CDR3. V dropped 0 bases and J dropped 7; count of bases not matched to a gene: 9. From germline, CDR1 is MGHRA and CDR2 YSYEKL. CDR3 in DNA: TGCGCCAGCAGCCAAGATTCCCGACAGGGTAGGCAGCCCCAGCATTTT. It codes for CASSQDSRQGRQPQHF.

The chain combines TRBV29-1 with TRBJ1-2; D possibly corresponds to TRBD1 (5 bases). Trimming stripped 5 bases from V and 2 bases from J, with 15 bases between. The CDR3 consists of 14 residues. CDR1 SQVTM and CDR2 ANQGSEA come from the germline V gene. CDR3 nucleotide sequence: TGCAGCGTTTCCCCTGGGGAGGGGAACTATGGCTACACCTTC. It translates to CSVSPGEGNYGYTF.

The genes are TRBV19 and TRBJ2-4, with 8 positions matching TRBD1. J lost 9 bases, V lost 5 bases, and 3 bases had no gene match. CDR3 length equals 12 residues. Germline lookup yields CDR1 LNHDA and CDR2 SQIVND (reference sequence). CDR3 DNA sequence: TGTGCCAGTAGTTGGACAGGGTTCATTCAGTACTTC. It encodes CASSWTGFIQYF.

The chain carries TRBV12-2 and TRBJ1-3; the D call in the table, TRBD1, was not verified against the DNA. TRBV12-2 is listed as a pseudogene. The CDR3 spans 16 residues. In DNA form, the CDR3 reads TGTGCAAGTCGCCCCAGATACGGGACAAGAGGAAACACCATATATTTT. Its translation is CASRPRYGTRGNTIYF.

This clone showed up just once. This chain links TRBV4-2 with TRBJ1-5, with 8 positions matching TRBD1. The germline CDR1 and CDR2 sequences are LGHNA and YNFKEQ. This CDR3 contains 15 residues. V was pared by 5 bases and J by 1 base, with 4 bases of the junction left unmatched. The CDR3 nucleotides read TGTGCCAGCAGCTTGGGACAGGTGAGCAATCAGCCCCAGCATTTT. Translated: CASSLGQVSNQPQHF.

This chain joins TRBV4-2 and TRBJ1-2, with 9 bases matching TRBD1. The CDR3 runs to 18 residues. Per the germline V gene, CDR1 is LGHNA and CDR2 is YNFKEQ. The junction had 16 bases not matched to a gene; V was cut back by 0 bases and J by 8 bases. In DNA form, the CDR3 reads TGTGCCAGCAGCCAAGATCAGGGGACAGGGCCTATCGCTGGGGGCTACACCTTC. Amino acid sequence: CASSQDQGTGPIAGGYTF.

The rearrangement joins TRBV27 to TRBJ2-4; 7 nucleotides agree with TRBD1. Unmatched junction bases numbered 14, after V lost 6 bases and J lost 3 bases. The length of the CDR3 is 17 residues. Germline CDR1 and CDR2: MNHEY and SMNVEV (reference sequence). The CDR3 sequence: CASRPLATGMVKNIQYF. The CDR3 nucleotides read TGTGCCAGCAGGCCACTCGCGACAGGGATGGTCAAAAACATTCAGTACTTC.

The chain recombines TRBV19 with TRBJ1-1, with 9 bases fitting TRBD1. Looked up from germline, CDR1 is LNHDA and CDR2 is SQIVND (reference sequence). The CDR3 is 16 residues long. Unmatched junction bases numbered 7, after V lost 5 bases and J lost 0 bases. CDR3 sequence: CASSGDREKLNTEAFF. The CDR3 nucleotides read TGTGCCAGTAGTGGGGACAGGGAAAAATTGAACACTGAAGCTTTCTTT.

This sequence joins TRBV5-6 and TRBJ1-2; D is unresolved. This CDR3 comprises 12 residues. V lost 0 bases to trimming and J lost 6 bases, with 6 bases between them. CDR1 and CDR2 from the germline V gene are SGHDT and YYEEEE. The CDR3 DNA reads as TGTGCCAGCAGCTTGGAGGCGGATGGCTACACCTTC. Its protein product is CASSLEADGYTF.

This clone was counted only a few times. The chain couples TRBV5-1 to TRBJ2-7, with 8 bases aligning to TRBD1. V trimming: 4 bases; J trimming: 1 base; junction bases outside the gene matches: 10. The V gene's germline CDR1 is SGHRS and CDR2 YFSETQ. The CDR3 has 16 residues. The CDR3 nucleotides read TGCGCCAGCAGCATTCAGGGGACAGGTCTTTCCTACGAGCAGTACTTC. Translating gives CASSIQGTGLSYEQYF.

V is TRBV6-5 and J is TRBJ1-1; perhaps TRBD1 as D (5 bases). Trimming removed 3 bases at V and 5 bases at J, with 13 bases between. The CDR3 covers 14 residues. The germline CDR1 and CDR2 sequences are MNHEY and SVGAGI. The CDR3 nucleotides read TGTGCCAGCAGTTATAGTCAGGGCTCGACTGAAGCTTTCTTT. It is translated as CASSYSQGSTEAFF.

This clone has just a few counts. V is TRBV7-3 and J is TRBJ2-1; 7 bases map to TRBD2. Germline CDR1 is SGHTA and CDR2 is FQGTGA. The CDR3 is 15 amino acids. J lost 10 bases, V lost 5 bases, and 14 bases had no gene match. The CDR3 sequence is CASSPDRGSSGEQFF. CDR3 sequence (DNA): TGTGCCAGCAGCCCCGACCGGGGTTCTAGCGGAGAGCAGTTCTTC.